This TCR beta chain was sequenced for a study of blood T cell repertoires in COVID-19 (dated by TCRdb to the early 2020s). Broadly, across the study: The collaborator samples originated in the United States, Italy and Spain and spanned the acute and convalescent phases of COVID-19. Nearly every sample came with metadata listing a de-identified subject ID, COVID-19 status, age in years and sex. The samples were drawn from the first 160 participants of the ongoing ImmuneRACE study and from 1,254 subjects provided by 6 global collaborators. The material from the prospective study consisted of cDNA or gDNA derived from T cells, B-cell-depleted T cells, or PBMCs. Deeply sampled blood TCRbeta repertoires from subjects exposed to, actively infected with, or recovered from COVID-19 were included in the dataset. The repertoires were released in a freely available public database intended as a resource for research on the immune response to SARS-CoV-2. Where available, HLA class I and class II types were taken from metadata supplied by the sample provider and were not determined by assay-based typing. Study-wide conclusions, independent of this receptor: How much clinical and demographic metadata was included differed by source and by participant, and the metadata was provided uncurated.

The immunoSEQ Assay, a bias-controlled multiplex PCR, was used to amplify TCRbeta CDR3 regions from genomic DNA. As for the authors' bioinformatics: Within the assay, amplification of reference gene primers was used to estimate how many nucleated cells each sample contained. To quantify the absolute abundance of each unique TCRbeta CDR3 rearrangement, sequence reads were collapsed and filtered. For each sample, productive Simpson clonality was calculated as the square root of Simpson's diversity index over productive rearrangements. TCRdb retrieved this table from immuneACCESS and kept in-frame rearrangements only. Not all clones are present; in checked studies, unresolved V genes account for under half, and no reason is known for the remainder. That table gives V, J and clone size, and the DNA gave D and trimming. This sample gives roughly 200,000 clones in total; 80% to 85% of them show up just once. 12% of the sample lies in the top ten.

One collaborating source in Seattle enrolled patients while the patients were actively infected and followed the patients over time throughout the course of disease. The collaborating institutions used their own protocols to collect whole blood in K2EDTA tubes. For TCRbeta analysis, collaborator samples were shipped as frozen whole blood, as isolated PBMCs, or as DNA extracted from either sample type. Cut back by 5 bases and 4 bases, the V and J ends lie 15 bases apart. Its CDR3 holds 15 amino acids, cysteine through phenylalanine. Just CDR3 DNA is preserved here, 45 bases in frame from base 1. Via the germline V gene, CDR1 is SGHVS and CDR2 FQNEAQ. With respect to this clone: It lacks a known antigen. No base quality values were provided; no much bigger clone lies one nucleotide off.

The sample consisted of peripheral blood. The receptor comes from a woman older than 75 with COVID-19, enrolled during active disease. Recombination joined TRBV7-8 with TRBJ2-1; TRBD2 is a weak D gene call, 6 bases matching. The sequence in DNA is TGTGCCAGCAGCCAGAGCGGGCTACCTTACAATGAGCAGTTCTTC. This yields the protein CASSQSGLPYNEQFF. With the rest looked up from the reference TRBV7-8 and TRBJ2-1 genes rather than sequenced, the full variable domain is GAGVSQSPRYKVAKRGQDVALRCDPISGHVSLFWYQQALGQGPEFLTYFQNEAQLDKSGLPSDRFFAERPEGSVSTLKIQRTQQEDSAVYLCASSQSGLPYNEQFFGPGTRLTVL.